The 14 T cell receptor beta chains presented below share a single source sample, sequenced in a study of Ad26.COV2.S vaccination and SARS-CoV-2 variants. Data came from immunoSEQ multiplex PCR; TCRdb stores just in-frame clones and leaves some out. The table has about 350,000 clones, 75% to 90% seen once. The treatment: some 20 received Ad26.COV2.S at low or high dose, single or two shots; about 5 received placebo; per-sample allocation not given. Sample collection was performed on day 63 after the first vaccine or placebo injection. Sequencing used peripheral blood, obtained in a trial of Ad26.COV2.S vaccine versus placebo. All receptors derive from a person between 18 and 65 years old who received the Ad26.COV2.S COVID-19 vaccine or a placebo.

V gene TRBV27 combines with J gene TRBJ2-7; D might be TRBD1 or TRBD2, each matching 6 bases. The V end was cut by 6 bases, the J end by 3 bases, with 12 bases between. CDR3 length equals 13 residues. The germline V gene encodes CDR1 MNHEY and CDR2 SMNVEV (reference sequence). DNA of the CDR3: TGTGCCAGCAGGGACAGCGGGCTCTACGAGCAGTACTTC. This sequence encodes CASRDSGLYEQYF.

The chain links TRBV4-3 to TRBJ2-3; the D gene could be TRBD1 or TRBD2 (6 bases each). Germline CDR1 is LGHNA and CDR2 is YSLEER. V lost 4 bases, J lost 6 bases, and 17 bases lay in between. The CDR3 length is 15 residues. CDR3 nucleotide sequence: TGCGCCAGCAGCCCGAGTGGGGGGCCTGTGGATACGCAGTATTTT. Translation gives CASSPSGGPVDTQYF.

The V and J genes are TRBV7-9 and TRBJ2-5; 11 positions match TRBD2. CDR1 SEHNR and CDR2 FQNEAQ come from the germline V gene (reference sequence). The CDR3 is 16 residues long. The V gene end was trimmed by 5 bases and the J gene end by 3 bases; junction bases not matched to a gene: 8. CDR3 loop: CASSPPGLAAKETQYF. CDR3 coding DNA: TGTGCCAGCAGCCCCCCGGGACTAGCGGCGAAAGAGACCCAGTACTTC.

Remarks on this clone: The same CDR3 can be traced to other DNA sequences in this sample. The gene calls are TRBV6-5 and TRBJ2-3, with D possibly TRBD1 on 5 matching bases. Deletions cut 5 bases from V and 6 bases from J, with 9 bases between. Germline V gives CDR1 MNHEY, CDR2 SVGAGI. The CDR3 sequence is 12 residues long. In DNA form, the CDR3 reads TGTGCCAGCAGTCACAGGACGGATACGCAGTATTTT. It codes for CASSHRTDTQYF.

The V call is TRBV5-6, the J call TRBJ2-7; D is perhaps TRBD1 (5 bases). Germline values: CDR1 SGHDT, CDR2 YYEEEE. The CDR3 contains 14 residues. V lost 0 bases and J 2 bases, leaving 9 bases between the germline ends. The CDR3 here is CASSLGGHPYEQYF. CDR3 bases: TGTGCCAGCAGCTTGGGCGGACACCCCTACGAGCAGTACTTC.

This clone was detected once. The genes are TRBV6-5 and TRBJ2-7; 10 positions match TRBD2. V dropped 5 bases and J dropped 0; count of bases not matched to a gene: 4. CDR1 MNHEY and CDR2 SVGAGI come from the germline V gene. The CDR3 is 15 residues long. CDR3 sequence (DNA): TGTGCCAGCAGTCCCGGGACTAGCGCCTCCTACGAGCAGTACTTC. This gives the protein CASSPGTSASYEQYF.

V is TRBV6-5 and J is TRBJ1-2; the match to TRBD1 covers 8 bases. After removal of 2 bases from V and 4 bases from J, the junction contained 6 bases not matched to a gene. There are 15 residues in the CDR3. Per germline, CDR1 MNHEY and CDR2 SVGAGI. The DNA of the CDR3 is TGTGCCAGCAGTTACGACGGGACAGGCTTCTATGGCTACACCTTC. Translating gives CASSYDGTGFYGYTF.

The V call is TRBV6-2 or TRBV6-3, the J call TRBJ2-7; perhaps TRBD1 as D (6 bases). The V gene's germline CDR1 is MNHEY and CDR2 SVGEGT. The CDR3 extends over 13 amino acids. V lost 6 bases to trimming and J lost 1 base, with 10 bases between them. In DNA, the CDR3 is TGTGCCAGCAGCTCTGACAGGTCCTACGAGCAGTACTTC. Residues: CASSSDRSYEQYF.

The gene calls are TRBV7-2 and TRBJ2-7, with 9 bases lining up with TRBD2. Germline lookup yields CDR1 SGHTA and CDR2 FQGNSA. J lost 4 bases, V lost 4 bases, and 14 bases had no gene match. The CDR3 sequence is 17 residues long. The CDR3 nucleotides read TGTGCCAGCAGCTCCCGACCAGGTGGGGCGGGAGGGTACGAGCAGTACTTC. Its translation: CASSSRPGGAGGYEQYF.

CDR3 amino acids: CASSPGRREKLFF. CDR3 DNA sequence: TGTGCCAGCAGCCCAGGACGGAGAGAAAAACTGTTTTTT. The chain is built from TRBV7-2 and TRBJ1-4; no reliable D call. CDR1 and CDR2 (germline): SGHTA, FQGNSA. V dropped 5 bases and J dropped 8 bases, with 12 bases sitting between them. The CDR3 covers 13 residues.

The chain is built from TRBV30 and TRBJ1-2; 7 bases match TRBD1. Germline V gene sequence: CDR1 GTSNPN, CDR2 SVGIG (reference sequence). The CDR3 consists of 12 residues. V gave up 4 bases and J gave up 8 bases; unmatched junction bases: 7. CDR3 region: CAWTGQAGGYTF. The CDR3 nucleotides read TGTGCCTGGACCGGACAGGCTGGGGGCTACACCTTC. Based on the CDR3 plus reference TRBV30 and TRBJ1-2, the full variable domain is SQTIHQWPATLVQPVGSPLSLECTVEGTSNPNLYWYRQAAGRGLQLLFYSVGIGQISSEVPQNLSASRPQDRQFILSSKKLLLSDSGFYLCAWTGQAGGYTFGSGTRLTVV.

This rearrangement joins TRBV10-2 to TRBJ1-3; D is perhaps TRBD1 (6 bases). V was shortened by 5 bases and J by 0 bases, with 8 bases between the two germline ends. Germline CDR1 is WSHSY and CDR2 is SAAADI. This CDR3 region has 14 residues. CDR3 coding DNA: TGCGCCAGCAGTACAGGGAGCTCTGGAAACACCATATATTTT. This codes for CASSTGSSGNTIYF.

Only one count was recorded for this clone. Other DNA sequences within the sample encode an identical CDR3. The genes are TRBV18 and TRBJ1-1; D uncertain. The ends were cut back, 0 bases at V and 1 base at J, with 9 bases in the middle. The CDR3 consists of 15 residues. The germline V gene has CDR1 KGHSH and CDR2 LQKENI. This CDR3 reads CASSPPGPSNTEAFF. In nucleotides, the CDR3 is TGTGCCAGCTCACCACCAGGACCGTCGAACACTGAAGCTTTCTTT.

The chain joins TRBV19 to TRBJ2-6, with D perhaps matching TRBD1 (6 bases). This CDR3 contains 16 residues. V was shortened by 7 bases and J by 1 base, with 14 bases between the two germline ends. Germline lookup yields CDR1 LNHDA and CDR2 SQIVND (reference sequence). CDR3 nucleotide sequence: TGTGCCAGTATTGGCAGGGGAGTGTCTGGGGCCAACGTCCTGACTTTC. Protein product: CASIGRGVSGANVLTF.